This T cell receptor (beta chain) comes out of a study of shared clonotypes between healthy human individuals. General observations from the study: Donors were few, which limited the genetic and exposure-history diversity represented. Naive CD4 clonotypes overlapped across a few donors at roughly 5%. Naive subsets generally had larger estimated richness than memory subsets.

Using immunoSEQ multiplex PCR, the repertoire was profiled, and TCRdb retains in-frame clones only, with some absent. Of 950,000 to 1,100,000 clones in the sample, 75% were seen once. Partitioning of CD4+ cells yielded a CD45RA+ naive subset and a CD45RA-negative memory subset. This clone was counted a few times. Its target is not known. From germline, CDR1 is MGHRA and CDR2 YSYEKL. With 0 bases clipped from V and 6 bases from J, the junction kept 10 bases outside the gene matches. The CDR3 consists of 17 residues. The chain carries TRBV4-1 and TRBJ1-5; TRBD1 aligns across 8 bases. Sequenced material: memory CD4+ T cells sorted from blood. Subset in this sample: CD45RA-negative fraction. This TCR was sampled from a man in his late teens or twenties in good health. The CDR3 loop reads CASSQDQSGGLFQPQHF. For the CDR3, the DNA is TGCGCCAGCAGCCAAGATCAGTCAGGGGGCCTTTTTCAGCCCCAGCATTTT.